Below, 25 T cell receptor beta chains from the same sample are listed, as sequenced in a study of cytomegalovirus exposure and HLA in healthy donors (dated by TCRdb to about 2017). The receptor library was made with the immunoSEQ multiplex PCR assay. For the multiplex PCR, a mixture combining 60 forward primers for TCR Vbeta segments and 13 reverse primers for TCR Jbeta segments was used. TCRdb provides this immuneACCESS table in a form limited to in-frame rearrangements. Some clones are lacking; in checked studies, under half of them reflect an unresolved V gene, and why the rest are absent is not known. This sample comprises 150,000 to 200,000 clones, roughly 80% of them detected only once. The top ten constitute about 4.9% of the sample. The sequencing input was PBMCs. The receptors originated from a male donor in good health and CMV-seronegative.

The chain is built from TRBV7-9 and TRBJ2-5; perhaps TRBD2 as D (5 bases). This CDR3 has 15 residues. Germline V CDR1 and CDR2: SEHNR, FQNEAQ (reference sequence). Trimming left V 0 bases short and J 5 bases short, with 13 bases between. The CDR3 nucleotides are TGTGCCAGCAGCTTAGCGTGGACTCGTACTGAGACCCAGTACTTC. Encoded protein: CASSLAWTRTETQYF.

This clone has only a few counts. V is TRBV7-9 and J is TRBJ1-6, with 9 bases identical to TRBD1. The CDR3 spans 14 residues. V lost 6 bases to trimming and J lost 10 bases; unmatched junction nucleotides: 7. CDR1 SEHNR and CDR2 FQNEAQ come from the germline V gene (reference sequence). CDR3 sequence: CASRSGQGYSPLHF. CDR3 DNA: TGTGCCAGCAGGTCGGGACAGGGCTACTCACCCCTCCACTTT.

The rearrangement uses TRBV2 and TRBJ2-7; 11 bases fit TRBD2. V dropped 8 bases and J dropped 9; count of bases not matched to a gene: 12. Germline CDR1 and CDR2: SNHLY and FYNNEI. The CDR3 contains 14 residues. CDR3 loop: CASGLALAGDGQYF. The DNA of the CDR3 is TGTGCCAGCGGACTCGCACTAGCGGGAGACGGGCAGTACTTC.

The chain joins TRBV7-8 to TRBJ1-4, with a possible D match to TRBD1 (6 bases). Per germline, CDR1 SGHVS and CDR2 FQNEAQ. The V gene lost 1 base and the J gene lost 11 bases, with 14 bases spanning the gap. The CDR3 contains 14 residues. CDR3: CASSLVAGERKLFF. CDR3 DNA: TGTGCCAGCAGCTTAGTGGCAGGGGAGAGGAAACTGTTTTTT.

V and J are TRBV5-1 and TRBJ2-2; 10 nucleotides align to TRBD1. V shed 5 bases, J shed 1 base, and the junction held 5 bases outside the gene matches. There are 16 residues in the CDR3. The germline gives CDR1 SGHRS, CDR2 YFSETQ. The CDR3: CASRDRDRGNTGELFF. CDR3 nucleotides: TGCGCCAGCAGAGATAGGGACAGGGGGAACACCGGGGAGCTGTTTTTT.

The chain employs TRBV27 and TRBJ2-1; perhaps TRBD2 as D (7 bases). Trimming stripped 6 bases from V and 13 bases from J, with 25 bases between. Germline CDR1 and CDR2: MNHEY and SMNVEV (reference sequence). This CDR3 has 15 residues. For the CDR3, the DNA is TGTGCCAGCAGACCCCCGATTCGAGGGGGGGTTGTACAGTTCTTC. Translation gives CASRPPIRGGVVQFF.

This clone showed up just a few times. The chain uses TRBV2 and TRBJ1-1, with 9 bases fitting TRBD1. Per germline, CDR1 SNHLY and CDR2 FYNNEI. The CDR3 has 16 amino acids. V trimming: 6 bases; J trimming: 0 bases; junction bases outside the gene matches: 8. The DNA of the CDR3 is TGTGCCAGCAGGGCCCGGGACAGGGCAATGAACACTGAAGCTTTCTTT. This sequence encodes CASRARDRAMNTEAFF.

J is TRBJ2-7 and V is TRBV6-1; 11 bases map to TRBD1. V dropped 8 bases and J dropped 6; count of bases not matched to a gene: 9. The CDR3 contains 14 residues. Germline values: CDR1 MNHNS, CDR2 SASEGT. The CDR3 here is CASGAGTGGSEQYF. The CDR3 coding sequence is TGTGCCAGCGGGGCCGGGACAGGGGGTTCCGAGCAGTACTTC.

The chain is built from TRBV6-5 and TRBJ2-5; 12 bases map to TRBD2. Trimming cost V 5 bases and J 5 bases; bases outside gene matches: 6. From germline, CDR1 is MNHEY and CDR2 SVGAGI. The CDR3 loop spans 15 amino acids. CDR3 in amino acids: CASSHGTSGWETQYF. CDR3 in DNA: TGTGCCAGCAGTCATGGGACTAGCGGGTGGGAGACCCAGTACTTC.

J is TRBJ2-7 and V is TRBV4-1, with D unclear. The germline V gene has CDR1 MGHRA and CDR2 YSYEKL. The CDR3 loop spans 14 amino acids. V dropped 4 bases and J dropped 0 bases, with 10 bases sitting between them. The CDR3: CASSPTGNSYEQYF. CDR3 in DNA: TGCGCCAGCAGCCCGACGGGTAACTCCTACGAGCAGTACTTC.

This rearrangement joins TRBV6-5 to TRBJ1-1, with a possible D match to TRBD1 (6 bases). V lost 0 bases and J 10 bases, leaving 15 bases between the germline ends. Germline-derived CDR1 and CDR2 are MNHEY and SVGAGI. CDR3 length equals 14 residues. The CDR3 loop is CASSYSSTGRRAFF. In DNA form, the CDR3 reads TGTGCCAGCAGTTACTCTTCGACAGGAAGAAGAGCTTTCTTT.

With regard to this clone: A junction boundary mismatches the germline segment, possibly from a read error. V gene TRBV19 combines with J gene TRBJ2-5; D might be TRBD2 (5 bases). The CDR3 is made up of 14 amino acids. Germline CDR1 LNHDA, CDR2 SQIVND (reference sequence). The CDR3: CASAQDRSGETQYF. The CDR3 DNA reads as TGTGCCAGTGCTCAGGACCGGTCCGGGGAGACTCAGTACTTC.

This clone was seen a few times. The J gene is TRBJ2-3, the V gene TRBV6-1, with D tentatively TRBD1 (6 bases). The CDR3 runs to 13 residues. In germline, CDR1 is MNHNS, CDR2 SASEGT. Trimming shortened V by 6 bases and J by 5 bases, and 12 bases separated the two germline ends. The DNA for the CDR3 is TGTGCCAGCAGATTGACACAGGGAGATACGCAGTATTTT. Encoded protein: CASRLTQGDTQYF.

V gene TRBV5-8 combines with J gene TRBJ2-1; D gene ambiguous. The CDR3 covers 15 residues. Germline CDR1 SGHTS, CDR2 YDEGEE. V lost 0 bases and J 5 bases, leaving 12 bases between the germline ends. The CDR3 DNA follows: TGTGCCAGCAGCTTGGGTGCGAGCCCGGACAATGAGCAGTTCTTC. This translates into CASSLGASPDNEQFF.

This clone was counted a single time. CDR3 loop: CSAGLVAGGGGTDTQYF. The CDR3 DNA follows: TGCAGCGCTGGCCTAGTAGCGGGCGGGGGGGGCACAGATACGCAGTATTTT. The chain has TRBV29-1 and TRBJ2-3; TRBD2 matches 9 bases. The V gene's germline CDR1 is SQVTM and CDR2 ANQGSEA. CDR3 size: 17 residues. With V trimmed by 7 bases and J by 1 base, 15 bases remained unmatched.

The chain links TRBV19 to TRBJ1-3; no clear D gene. Trimming stripped 6 bases from V and 4 bases from J, with 16 bases between. The germline V gene has CDR1 LNHDA and CDR2 SQIVND (reference sequence). This CDR3 spans 15 amino acids. In nucleotides, the CDR3 is TGTGCCAGTAGCATCAGACGGGAGACAGGAAACACCATATATTTT. This sequence encodes CASSIRRETGNTIYF. The full variable domain, with the rest looked up from reference TRBV19 and TRBJ1-3, is DGGITQSPKYLFRKEGQNVTLSCEQNLNHDAMYWYRQDPGQGLRLIYYSQIVNDFQKGDIAEGYSVSREKKESFPLTVTSAQKNPTAFYLCASSIRRETGNTIYFGEGSWLTVV.

V gene TRBV18 combines with J gene TRBJ1-2; no firm D call. CDR3 size: 13 residues. The germline CDR1 and CDR2 sequences are KGHSH and LQKENI. Between the trimmed V and J ends, which lost 1 base and 7 bases, there was a span of 10 bases. CDR3 in DNA: TGTGCCAGCTCACCACGGGCCCCAGTTGGCTACACCTTC. Amino acids: CASSPRAPVGYTF.

The V and J genes are TRBV20-1 and TRBJ2-1; no clear D. V was clipped by 6 bases and J by 5 bases, with 5 bases between them. CDR1 is DFQATT and CDR2 is SNEGSKA in the germline V gene (reference sequence). There are 10 residues in the CDR3. The CDR3 sequence is CSALNNEQFF. The CDR3 DNA reads as TGCAGTGCCCTAAACAATGAGCAGTTCTTC.

The V gene is TRBV7-9, the J gene TRBJ1-2; D perhaps matches TRBD1 (6 bases). The ends were cut back, 5 bases at V and 0 bases at J, with 13 bases in the middle. CDR1 SEHNR and CDR2 FQNEAQ come from the germline V gene (reference sequence). CDR3 size: 15 residues. CDR3 sequence reads: CASSLRTASNYGYTF. The CDR3 nucleotides read TGTGCCAGCAGCCTGCGGACAGCTTCTAACTATGGCTACACCTTC.

The rearrangement joins TRBV29-1 to TRBJ2-7, with 9 bases matching TRBD1. The CDR3 runs to 12 residues. Per the germline V gene, CDR1 is SQVTM and CDR2 is ANQGSEA. V shed 7 bases and J 4 bases; nucleotides not matched to a gene: 5. The DNA of the CDR3 is TGCAGCGCCAATGACAGGGGGTACGAGCAGTACTTC. Amino acid sequence: CSANDRGYEQYF.

CDR3 nucleotide sequence: TGTGCCACCAGCAGAGATTCCTATAGCAATCAGCCCCAGCATTTT. Translated, it gives CATSRDSYSNQPQHF. This chain uses TRBV15 with TRBJ1-5; D gene uncertain. Germline V gene data show CDR1 as LNHNV and CDR2 as YYDKDF (reference sequence). CDR3 length equals 15 residues. V lost 0 bases and J 0 bases, leaving 6 bases between the germline ends.

This clone was recorded a few times. The genes are TRBV7-2 and TRBJ1-1; D is uncertain. The germline CDR1 and CDR2 sequences are SGHTA and FQGNSA. The CDR3 length is 13 residues. The germline V and J ends were trimmed by 1 base and 7 bases, with 10 bases remaining between them. CDR3 region: CASSLGRPSEAFF. DNA of the CDR3: TGTGCCAGCAGCTTAGGGAGGCCCAGTGAAGCTTTCTTT.

CDR3 sequence (DNA): TGCGCCAGCAGCTTGACTAGCGGGGCCTACACAGATACGCAGTATTTT. Translated, it gives CASSLTSGAYTDTQYF. The chain has TRBV5-1 and TRBJ2-3; 10 nucleotides align to TRBD2. CDR1 SGHRS and CDR2 YFSETQ come from the germline V gene. With 1 base clipped from V and 2 bases from J, the junction kept 4 bases outside the gene matches. The CDR3 covers 16 residues.

The CDR3 DNA sequence: TGTGCCAGCAGCTTAACGGCGGGAGCTCAAGAGACCCAGTACTTC. Translation gives CASSLTAGAQETQYF. The chain joins TRBV7-8 to TRBJ2-5; TRBD2 aligns across 7 bases. The germline V gene encodes CDR1 SGHVS and CDR2 FQNEAQ. Trimming removed 2 bases from V and 2 bases from J; junction bases left unmatched: 5. The CDR3 runs to 15 residues.

The chain couples TRBV7-6 to TRBJ2-7; 7 bases fit TRBD1. V was pared by 2 bases and J by 0 bases, with 4 bases of the junction left unmatched. The CDR3 covers 15 residues. CDR1 and CDR2 from the germline V gene are SGHVS and FNYEAQ. The CDR3 loop is CASSLFQGDSYEQYF. The CDR3 DNA sequence: TGTGCCAGCAGCTTATTCCAGGGGGACTCCTACGAGCAGTACTTC.